This T cell receptor beta chain was recovered during a study of blood T cell repertoires in COVID-19. Across the study: Specimens from acute and convalescent COVID-19 originated in the United States, Italy and Spain. The cDNA or gDNA used as material had been derived from T cells, B-cell-depleted T cells, or PBMCs.

CDR3 length: 14 amino acids. Germline-derived CDR1 and CDR2 are GTSNPN and SVGIG (reference sequence). J was trimmed by 4 bases and V by 3 bases; bases with no gene match: 5. Sequenced by immunoSEQ multiplex PCR; TCRdb stores in-frame clones only, minus some. The data contain 540,000 or so clones, approximately 91% of them singletons. Sequencing input: peripheral blood. V is TRBV30 and J is TRBJ2-1; 8 bases are a match to TRBD2. The sequence was collected from a woman aged 45-65 years with COVID-19, enrolled during active disease. The CDR3 DNA is TGTGCCTGGAGCGCCCCGGGGGGGTACAATGAGCAGTTCTTC. Amino acids: CAWSAPGGYNEQFF.